Listed below are T cell receptor beta chains from one sample, sequenced in a study of cytomegalovirus exposure and HLA in healthy donors. The repertoire was sequenced with immunoSEQ multiplex PCR; TCRdb's copy has only in-frame clones and lacks some. The sample holds some 120,000 clones, just under 75% seen once. Sequencing input: PBMCs. The receptor source for this set is a man between 40 and 49 years old in good health and CMV-seropositive. The CDR3 runs from the conserved cysteine through the conserved F or W.

J gene,V gene,CDR3 protein
TRBJ2-3,TRBV6-4,CASSDHSSDTQYF
TRBJ1-1,TRBV19,CASRRGGASNTEAFF
TRBJ2-3,TRBV6-4,CASSDSSGRADTQYF
TRBJ1-5,TRBV30,CAWSVKGRGRNQPQHF
TRBJ1-1,TRBV5-1,CASSLSWGVTEAFF
TRBJ2-2,TRBV5-6,CASSLRAGGNTGELFF
TRBJ2-7,TRBV6-1,CASSEAGSQGAYEQYF
TRBJ2-7,TRBV13,CASSLAGTGERHEQYF
TRBJ2-1,TRBV7-9,CASSSGQSSYNEQFF
TRBJ1-5,TRBV15,CATSSLGRGVSNQPQHF
TRBJ1-5,TRBV2,CASTGQGNQPQHF
TRBJ1-1,TRBV4-2,CASQVPGGTEAFF
TRBJ1-1,TRBV7-9,CASSPPGQMNTEAFF
TRBJ2-7,TRBV5-6,CASSPLAGGPYGYEQYF
TRBJ2-7,TRBV11-2,CASSPIGGRTEPRYEQYF
TRBJ2-1,TRBV6-4,CASSPQAGGNEQFF
TRBJ2-7,TRBV7-4,CASSVSSGNFFYEQYF
TRBJ2-7,TRBV4-2,CASSQAGRLAGVSSYEQYF
TRBJ2-6,TRBV18,CASSHNARGLSGANVLTF
TRBJ1-3,TRBV5-5,CASSLAGAGNTIYF
TRBJ1-4,TRBV6-6,CASSYPGDEKLFF
TRBJ2-7,TRBV19,CASMNTGYEQYF
TRBJ1-1,TRBV6-1,CASSPQGTVAEAFF
TRBJ1-1,TRBV2,CASSVRTGSVNTEAFF
TRBJ2-4,TRBV7-8,CASSLRQGIWNIQYF
TRBJ1-1,TRBV29-1,CSVGHTYTEAFF
TRBJ2-3,TRBV13,CASSLRGSVTDTQYF
TRBJ2-2,TRBV19,CAGRKGTSSDGELFF
TRBJ1-6,TRBV19,CASSISETVNSPLHF
TRBJ1-6,TRBV11-2,CASSSLSLGVAPLHF
TRBJ1-1,TRBV10-3,CAIRQVMNTEAFF
TRBJ2-1,TRBV5-1,CASRPEGGYNEQFF
TRBJ1-2,TRBV28,CASSQNYGYTF
TRBJ2-3,TRBV28,CASSSGLAGGSSTDTQYF
TRBJ1-1,TRBV30,CAWSVLVGTEAFF
-,TRBV27,CASSFLWGGSYEQYF
TRBJ1-5,TRBV2,CASSLWGLNQPQHF
TRBJ2-3,TRBV5-1,CASSLGVGTSGDTQYF
TRBJ1-4,TRBV5-6,CASSQTGPNNEKLFF
TRBJ2-5,TRBV19,CASSTRDTDWAQYF
TRBJ1-1,TRBV2,CASSGRRPEAFF
TRBJ2-2,TRBV15,CATSRDLQGRGTGELFF
TRBJ2-3,TRBV7-2,CASSLFSASTDTQYF
TRBJ1-1,TRBV19,CASSQTGQVFPPAAFF
TRBJ2-3,TRBV5-4,CASSFQGSGTDTQYF
TRBJ2-1,TRBV18,CASSQGQGIGNEQFF
TRBJ1-5,TRBV1,CTSGTTAQRGLNQPQHF
TRBJ2-7,TRBV7-6,CASSHPGNEQYF
TRBJ2-1,TRBV11-2,CASSLGQGAYNEQFF
TRBJ1-5,TRBV5-1,CASSLGGAYQPQHF
TRBJ1-4,TRBV12-5,CASGPGTGGEKLFF
TRBJ1-2,TRBV25-1,CASSEGGGNYGYTF
TRBJ2-3,TRBV6-4,CASSPGQGADTQYF
TRBJ2-7,TRBV29-1,CSVGRSYEQYF
TRBJ2-1,TRBV11-2,CASSLWGTGYNEQFF
TRBJ1-2,TRBV21-1,CASIGQGTANYGYTF
TRBJ1-3,TRBV5-8,CASSLWQGFRNTIYF
TRBJ2-1,TRBV30,CAWSYERGGYNEQFF
TRBJ2-5,TRBV5-6,CASSSVGGREETQYF